This T cell receptor (beta chain) was retrieved from a study of blood T cell repertoires in COVID-19. As handled by the study authors: By means of reference gene primer amplification, nucleated cell counts were estimated. Clones were read by immunoSEQ multiplex PCR, and TCRdb kept only the in-frame ones, dropping some. D and trimming were read from the DNA, whereas the V and J calls and clone size are those reported in that table. The sample has over 150,000 clones, 90% seen once. The CDR3 totals 17 residues. Germline assignment: CDR1 LNHDA and CDR2 SQIVND (reference sequence). Trimming took 4 bases from V and 7 from J, leaving 20 bases between them.

Sequenced: peripheral blood. V and J are TRBV19 and TRBJ1-6, with D possibly matching TRBD1 (6 bases). The TCR originated in a middle-aged man with acute or convalescent COVID-19. DNA of the CDR3: TGTGCCAGTAGTACCTCACACCGCCGACAGGTGAATTCACCCCTCCACTTT. It codes for CASSTSHRRQVNSPLHF. The entire variable domain, with the rest obtained from reference TRBV19 and TRBJ1-6, is as follows: DGGITQSPKYLFRKEGQNVTLSCEQNLNHDAMYWYRQDPGQGLRLIYYSQIVNDFQKGDIAEGYSVSREKKESFPLTVTSAQKNPTAFYLCASSTSHRRQVNSPLHFGNGTRLTVT.